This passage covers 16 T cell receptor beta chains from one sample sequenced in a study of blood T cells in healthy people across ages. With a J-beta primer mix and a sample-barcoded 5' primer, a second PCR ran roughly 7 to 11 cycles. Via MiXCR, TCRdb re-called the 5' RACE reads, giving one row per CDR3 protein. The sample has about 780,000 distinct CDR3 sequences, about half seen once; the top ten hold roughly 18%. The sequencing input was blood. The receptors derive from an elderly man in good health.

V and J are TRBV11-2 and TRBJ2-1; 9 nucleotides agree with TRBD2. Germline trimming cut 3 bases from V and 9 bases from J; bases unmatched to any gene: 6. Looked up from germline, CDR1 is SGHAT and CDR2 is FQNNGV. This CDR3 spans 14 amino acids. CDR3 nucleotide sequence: TGTGCCAGCAGCTTCCTAGCGGGAAACTTTGAGCAGTTCTTC. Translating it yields CASSFLAGNFEQFF.

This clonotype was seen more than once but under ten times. This CDR3 is CASSLWGLAETQYF. The DNA of the CDR3 is TGTGCCAGCAGCCTTTGGGGCTTGGCAGAGACCCAGTACTTC. The chain couples TRBV27 to TRBJ2-5, with D tentatively TRBD1 (5 bases). This CDR3 contains 14 residues. V shed 6 bases and J shed 4 bases, with 15 bases lying between them. Germline V CDR1 and CDR2: MNHEY, SMNVEV (reference sequence).

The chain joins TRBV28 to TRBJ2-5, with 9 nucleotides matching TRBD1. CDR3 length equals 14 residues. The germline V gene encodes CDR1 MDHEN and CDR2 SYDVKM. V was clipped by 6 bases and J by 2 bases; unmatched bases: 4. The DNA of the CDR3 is TGTGCCAGCAGATGGGACAGGGCGCAAGAGACCCAGTACTTC. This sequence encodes CASRWDRAQETQYF.

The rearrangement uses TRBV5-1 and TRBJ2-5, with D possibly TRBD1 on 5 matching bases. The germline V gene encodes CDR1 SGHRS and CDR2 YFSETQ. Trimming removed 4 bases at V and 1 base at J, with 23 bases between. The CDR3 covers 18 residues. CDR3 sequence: CASSRTPRQGMSQETQYF. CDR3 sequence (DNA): TGCGCCAGCAGCCGCACCCCCCGTCAGGGAATGAGCCAAGAGACCCAGTACTTC.

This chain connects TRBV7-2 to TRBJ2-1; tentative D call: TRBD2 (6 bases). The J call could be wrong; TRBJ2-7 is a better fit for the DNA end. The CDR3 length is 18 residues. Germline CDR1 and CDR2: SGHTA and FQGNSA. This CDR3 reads CASSLGWGLPSSYNEQYF. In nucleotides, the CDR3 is TGTGCCAGCAGCTTAGGTTGGGGACTCCCGAGCTCCTACAATGAGCAGTACTTC.

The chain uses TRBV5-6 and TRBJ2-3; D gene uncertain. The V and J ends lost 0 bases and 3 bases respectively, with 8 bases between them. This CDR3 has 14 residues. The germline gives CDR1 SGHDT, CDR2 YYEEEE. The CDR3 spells CASSLVPATDTQYF. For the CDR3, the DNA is TGTGCCAGCAGCTTGGTGCCGGCGACAGATACGCAGTATTTT.

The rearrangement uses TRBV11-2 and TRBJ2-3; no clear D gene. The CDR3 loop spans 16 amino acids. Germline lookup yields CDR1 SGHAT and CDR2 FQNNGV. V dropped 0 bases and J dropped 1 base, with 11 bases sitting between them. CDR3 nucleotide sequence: TGTGCCAGCAGCTTAGATTTGGATGGGGGCACAGATACGCAGTATTTT. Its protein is CASSLDLDGGTDTQYF. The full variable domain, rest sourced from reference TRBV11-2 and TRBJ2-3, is EAGVAQSPRYKIIEKRQSVAFWCNPISGHATLYWYQQILGQGPKLLIQFQNNGVVDDSQLPKDRFSAERLKGVDSTLKIQPAKLEDSAVYLCASSLDLDGGTDTQYFGPGTRLTVL.

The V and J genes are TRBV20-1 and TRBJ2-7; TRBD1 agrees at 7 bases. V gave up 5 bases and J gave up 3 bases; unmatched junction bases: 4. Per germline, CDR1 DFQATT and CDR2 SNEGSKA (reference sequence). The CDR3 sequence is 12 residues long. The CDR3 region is CSALRGNYEQYF. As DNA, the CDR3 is TGCAGTGCTCTCAGGGGGAACTACGAGCAGTACTTC.

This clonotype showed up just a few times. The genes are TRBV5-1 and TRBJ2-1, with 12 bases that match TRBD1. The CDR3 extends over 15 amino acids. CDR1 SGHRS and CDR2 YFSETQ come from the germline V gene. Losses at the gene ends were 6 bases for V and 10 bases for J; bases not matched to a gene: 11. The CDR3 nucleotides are TGCGCCAGCACTGAATCCGGGACAGGGGGCGCGGAGCAGTTCTTC. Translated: CASTESGTGGAEQFF.

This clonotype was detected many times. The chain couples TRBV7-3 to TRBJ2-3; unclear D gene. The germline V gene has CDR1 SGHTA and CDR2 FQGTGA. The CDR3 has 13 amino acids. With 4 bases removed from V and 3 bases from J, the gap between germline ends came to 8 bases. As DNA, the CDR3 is TGTGCCAGCAGCTCCACTCTAACAGATACGCAGTATTTT. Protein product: CASSSTLTDTQYF.

The CDR3 protein is CASSQEPAGRNEQFF. In nucleotides, the CDR3 is TGTGCCAGCAGCCAAGAGCCAGCGGGGCGCAATGAGCAGTTCTTC. The chain carries TRBV3-1 and TRBJ2-1; TRBD2 matches at 7 bases. The CDR3 is 15 residues long. V gave up 0 bases and J gave up 6 bases; unmatched junction bases: 5. CDR1 is LGHDT and CDR2 is YNNKEL in the germline V gene (reference sequence).

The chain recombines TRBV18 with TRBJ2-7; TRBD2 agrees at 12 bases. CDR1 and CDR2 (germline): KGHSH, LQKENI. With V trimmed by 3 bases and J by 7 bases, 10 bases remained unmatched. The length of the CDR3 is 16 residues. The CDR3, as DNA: TGTGCCAGCTCACCCATTGGGACTAGCGGGCCCAGTGAGCAGTACTTC. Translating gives CASSPIGTSGPSEQYF.

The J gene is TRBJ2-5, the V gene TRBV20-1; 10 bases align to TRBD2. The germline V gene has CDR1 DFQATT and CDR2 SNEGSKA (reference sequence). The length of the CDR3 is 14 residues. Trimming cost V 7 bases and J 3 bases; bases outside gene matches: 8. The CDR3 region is CSGTWLAGEETQYF. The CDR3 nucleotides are TGCAGTGGCACCTGGCTAGCGGGAGAAGAGACCCAGTACTTC.

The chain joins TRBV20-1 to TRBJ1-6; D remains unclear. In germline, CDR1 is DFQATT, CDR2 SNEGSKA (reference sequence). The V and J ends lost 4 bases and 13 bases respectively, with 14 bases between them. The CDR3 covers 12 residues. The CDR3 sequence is CSATLGSPPLHF. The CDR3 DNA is TGCAGTGCTACCCTGGGCAGTCCTCCCCTCCACTTT.

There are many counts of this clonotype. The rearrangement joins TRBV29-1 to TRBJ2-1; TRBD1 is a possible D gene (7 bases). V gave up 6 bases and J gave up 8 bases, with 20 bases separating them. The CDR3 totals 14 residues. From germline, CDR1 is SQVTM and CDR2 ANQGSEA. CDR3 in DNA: TGCAGCGTGAACTCCGGGACAGCGGGTGATGAGCAGTTCTTC. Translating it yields CSVNSGTAGDEQFF.

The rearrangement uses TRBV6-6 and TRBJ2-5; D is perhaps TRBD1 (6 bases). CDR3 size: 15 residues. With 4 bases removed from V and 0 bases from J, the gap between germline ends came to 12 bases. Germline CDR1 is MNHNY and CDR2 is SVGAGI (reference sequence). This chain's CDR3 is CASSSPGQHQETQYF. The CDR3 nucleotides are TGTGCCAGCAGTTCCCCGGGACAACACCAAGAGACCCAGTACTTC.